This T cell receptor beta chain stems from a study of blood T cell repertoires in COVID-19. About the study: Some COVID-19 samples were acute and others convalescent; all came from the United States, Italy and Spain. Sources were T cells, B-cell-depleted T cells, or PBMCs; the material itself was cDNA or gDNA.

Assay: immunoSEQ multiplex PCR; the TCRdb copy retains only in-frame clones and omits some. This sample has 200,000 to 250,000 clones, with 80% to 90% found just once. The V end lost 0 bases, the J end lost 4 bases, and 18 bases lay between the germline ends. Germline CDR1 is KGHSH and CDR2 is LQKENI. This CDR3 is 17 amino acids long. Sequencing was done on a sample of peripheral blood. The chain has TRBV18 and TRBJ2-5; a weak D match, TRBD2 (7 bases). The sequence came from a woman aged 60-75 years who had recovered from COVID-19. The CDR3 nucleotides are TGTGCCAGCTCACCACCGTACTGGGGGGGCTGGGGAGAGACCCAGTACTTC. This sequence encodes CASSPPYWGGWGETQYF.